The following is a T cell receptor beta chain sequence with its context. The antigen is unknown. In germline, CDR1 is MNHEY, CDR2 SMNVEV (reference sequence). This CDR3 contains 14 residues. Trimming cost V 6 bases and J 2 bases, with 13 bases left between them. The data belong to a study of beta chain features in type 1 diabetes. General study points: People with Type 1 diabetes carried modestly yet significantly shorter TCRB CDR3s in all four CD4+ subsets. Insertions were fewer and deletions more numerous at VDJ junctions in type 1 diabetes patients.

The entirety of the isolated RNA underwent reverse transcription, so expressed TCRB transcripts were sequenced. Libraries were prepared by immunoSEQ multiplex PCR; TCRdb keeps only in-frame clonotypes and omits some of them. The sample consists of roughly 150,000 clones, around 9% of them appearing once. This chain joins TRBV27 and TRBJ1-2; the D gene is possibly TRBD1 (6 bases). Sequencing was carried out using central memory CD4+ T cells from blood. This TCR was sampled from a woman younger than 45 with type 1 diabetes. The CDR3 region is CASSSRTANYGYTF. The CDR3 DNA sequence: TGTGCCAGCAGCTCTCGGACAGCCAACTATGGCTACACCTTC.